This T cell receptor beta chain was obtained from a study of T cell responses to AZD1222 COVID-19 vaccine. Study-level points and caveats: White British ancestry dominated among donors, who included more females, and clonal diversity was possibly underestimated.

Sequencing used immunoSEQ multiplex PCR; TCRdb keeps in-frame clones, though not all of them. The data hold nearly 110,000 clones, with roughly 90% observed a single time. The CDR3 totals 12 residues. V was pared by 2 bases and J by 7 bases, with 6 bases between. This clone was observed a handful of times. Its antigen is undetermined. The chain recombines TRBV12-3 or TRBV12-4 with TRBJ1-5; no definite D call. The sequence was obtained from an adult in good health. The specimen was peripheral blood, collected on day 0 of AZD1222 vaccination. The CDR3 region is CASSLTGQPQHF. The CDR3 DNA follows: TGTGCCAGCAGTTTAACGGGGCAGCCCCAGCATTTT.